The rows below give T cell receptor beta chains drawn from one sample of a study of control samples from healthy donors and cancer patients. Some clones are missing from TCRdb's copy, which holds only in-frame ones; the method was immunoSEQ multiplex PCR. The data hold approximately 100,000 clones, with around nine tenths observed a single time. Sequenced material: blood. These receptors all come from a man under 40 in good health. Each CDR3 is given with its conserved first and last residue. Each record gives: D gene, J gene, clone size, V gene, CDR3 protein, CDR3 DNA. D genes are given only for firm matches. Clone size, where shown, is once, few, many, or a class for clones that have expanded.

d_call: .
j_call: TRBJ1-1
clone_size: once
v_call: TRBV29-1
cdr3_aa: CSVSPGGRGTEAFF
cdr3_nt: TGCAGCGTTTCCCCGGGGGGCCGAGGCACTGAAGCTTTCTTT

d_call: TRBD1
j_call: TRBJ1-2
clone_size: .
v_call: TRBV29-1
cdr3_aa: CSVGQVYGYTF
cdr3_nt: TGCAGCGTCGGACAGGTCTATGGCTACACCTTC

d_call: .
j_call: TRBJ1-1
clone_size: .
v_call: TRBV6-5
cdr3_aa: CASSSITSGGNTEAFF
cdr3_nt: TGTGCCAGCAGTTCTATAACCTCCGGGGGGAACACTGAAGCTTTCTTT

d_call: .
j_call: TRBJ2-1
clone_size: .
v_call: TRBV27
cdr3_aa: CASRNPYNEQFF
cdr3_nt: TGTGCCAGCAGGAATCCCTACAATGAGCAGTTCTTC

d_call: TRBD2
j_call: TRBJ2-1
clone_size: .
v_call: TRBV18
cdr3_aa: CATQKTSGGADEQFF
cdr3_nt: TGTGCCACGCAAAAGACTAGCGGGGGGGCCGATGAGCAGTTCTTC

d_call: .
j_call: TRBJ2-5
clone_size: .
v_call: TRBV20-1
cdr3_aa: CSARLGETQYF
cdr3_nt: TGCAGTGCTAGATTGGGAGAGACCCAGTACTTC

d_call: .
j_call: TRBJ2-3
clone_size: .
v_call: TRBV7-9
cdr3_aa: CASSRLGTDTQYF
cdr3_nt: TGTGCCAGCAGCCGACTAGGCACAGATACGCAGTATTTT

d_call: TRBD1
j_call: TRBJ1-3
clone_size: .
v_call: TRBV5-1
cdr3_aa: CASSPGTGGNTIYF
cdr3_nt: TGCGCCAGCAGCCCCGGGACAGGGGGAAACACCATATATTTT

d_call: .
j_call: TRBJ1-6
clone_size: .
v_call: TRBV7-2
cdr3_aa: CASSLVAGSSYNSPLHF
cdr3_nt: TGTGCCAGCAGCTTAGTGGCAGGGAGCTCCTATAATTCACCCCTCCACTTT

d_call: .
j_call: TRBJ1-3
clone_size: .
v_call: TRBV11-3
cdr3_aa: CASSLDRGTGNTIYF
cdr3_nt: TGTGCCAGCAGCCTTGACAGAGGCACTGGAAACACCATATATTTT

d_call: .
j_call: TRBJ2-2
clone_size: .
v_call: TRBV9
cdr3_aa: CASSVAAGYTGELFF
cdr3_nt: TGTGCCAGCAGCGTAGCGGCAGGATACACCGGGGAGCTGTTTTTT

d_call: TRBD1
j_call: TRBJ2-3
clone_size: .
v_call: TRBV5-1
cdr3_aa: CASSFYGTGDTDTQYF
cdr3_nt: TGCGCCAGCAGCTTCTACGGGACAGGGGACACAGATACGCAGTATTTT

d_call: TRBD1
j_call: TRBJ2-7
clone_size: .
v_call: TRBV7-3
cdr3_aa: CASSLMGTGPYEQYF
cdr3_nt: TGTGCCAGCAGCTTAATGGGGACAGGACCCTACGAGCAGTACTTC

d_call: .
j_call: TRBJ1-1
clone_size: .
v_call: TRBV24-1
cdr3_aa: CATSDGASNTEAFF
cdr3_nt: TGTGCCACCAGTGATGGGGCTTCGAACACTGAAGCTTTCTTT

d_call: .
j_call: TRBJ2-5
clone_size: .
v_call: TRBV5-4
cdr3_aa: CASSTGGRQSQETQYF
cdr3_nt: TGTGCCAGCAGCACTGGGGGTAGACAGAGCCAAGAGACCCAGTACTTC

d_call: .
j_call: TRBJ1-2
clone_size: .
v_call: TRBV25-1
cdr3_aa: CASSPLGIRDTNYGYTF
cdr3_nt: TGTGCCAGCAGTCCCCTGGGGATCCGGGACACCAATTATGGCTACACCTTC

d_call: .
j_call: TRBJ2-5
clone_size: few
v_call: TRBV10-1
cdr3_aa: CASSEIGNRETQYF
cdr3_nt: TGCGCCAGCAGTGAGATCGGGAATCGCGAGACCCAGTACTTC

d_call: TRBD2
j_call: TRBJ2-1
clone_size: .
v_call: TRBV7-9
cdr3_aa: CASSPSGGGSYNEQFF
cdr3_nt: TGTGCCAGCAGCCCCAGCGGGGGGGGCTCCTACAATGAGCAGTTCTTC

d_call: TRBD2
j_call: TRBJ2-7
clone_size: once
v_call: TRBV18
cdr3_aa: CASSRASGGAVEQYF
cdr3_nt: TGTGCCAGCTCACGCGCTAGCGGGGGGGCTGTCGAGCAGTACTTC

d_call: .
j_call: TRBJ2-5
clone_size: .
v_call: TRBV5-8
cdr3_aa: CASSHTRRVETQYF
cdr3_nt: TGTGCCAGCAGCCATACGAGGAGGGTGGAGACCCAGTACTTC

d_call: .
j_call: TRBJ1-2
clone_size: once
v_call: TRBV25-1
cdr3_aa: CASSPHRGRGSDYGYTF
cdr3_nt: TGTGCCAGCAGTCCTCACCGAGGGAGGGGAAGTGACTATGGCTACACCTTC

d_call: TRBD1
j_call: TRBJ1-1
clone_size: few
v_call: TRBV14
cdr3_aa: CASSQLTGGSTEAFF
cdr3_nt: TGTGCCAGCAGCCAACTAACAGGGGGCAGTACTGAAGCTTTCTTT

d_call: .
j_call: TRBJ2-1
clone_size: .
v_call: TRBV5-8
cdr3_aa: CASSFVVARDRNEQFF
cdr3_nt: TGTGCCAGCAGTTTTGTTGTAGCGCGGGATAGGAATGAGCAGTTCTTC

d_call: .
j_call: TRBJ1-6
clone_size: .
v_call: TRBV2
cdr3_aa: CASSEDGGNSPLHF
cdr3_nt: TGTGCCAGCAGTGAGGACGGAGGTAATTCACCCCTCCACTTT

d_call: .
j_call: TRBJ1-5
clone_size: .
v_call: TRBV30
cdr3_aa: CAWSRAGGQPQHF
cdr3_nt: TGTGCCTGGAGTCGGGCGGGAGGCCAGCCCCAGCATTTT

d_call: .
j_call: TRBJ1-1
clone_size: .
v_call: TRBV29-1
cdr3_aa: CSGGVNTEAFF
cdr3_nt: TGCAGCGGAGGGGTGAACACTGAAGCTTTCTTT

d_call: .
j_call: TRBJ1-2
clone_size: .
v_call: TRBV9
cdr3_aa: CASSVFGNYGYTF
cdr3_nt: TGTGCCAGCAGCGTATTCGGGAACTATGGCTACACCTTC

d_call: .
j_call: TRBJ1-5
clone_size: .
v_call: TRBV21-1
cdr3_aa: CASSKDSRNQPQHF
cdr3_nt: TGTGCCAGCAGCAAAGACAGCCGCAATCAGCCCCAGCATTTT

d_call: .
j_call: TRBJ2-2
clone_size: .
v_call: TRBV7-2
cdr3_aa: CASSSDRRNTGELFF
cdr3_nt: TGTGCCAGCAGCTCCGACAGGAGGAACACCGGGGAGCTGTTTTTT

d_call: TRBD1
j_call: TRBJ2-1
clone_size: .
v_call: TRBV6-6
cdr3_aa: CASSYSGQGSYNEQFF
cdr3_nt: TGTGCCAGCAGTTACTCGGGACAGGGCTCCTACAATGAGCAGTTCTTC

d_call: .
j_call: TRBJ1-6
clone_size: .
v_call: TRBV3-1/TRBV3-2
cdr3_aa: CASSHPMAPLHF
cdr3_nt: TGTGCCAGCAGCCACCCCATGGCACCCCTCCACTTT

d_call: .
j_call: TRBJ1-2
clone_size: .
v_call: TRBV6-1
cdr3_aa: CASSEGGAGYGYTF
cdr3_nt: TGTGCCAGCAGTGAAGGAGGGGCTGGTTATGGCTACACCTTC

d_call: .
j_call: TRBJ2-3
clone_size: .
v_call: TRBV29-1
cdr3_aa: CSVDRLIATDTQYF
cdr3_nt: TGCAGCGTTGACCGATTAATAGCCACAGATACGCAGTATTTT

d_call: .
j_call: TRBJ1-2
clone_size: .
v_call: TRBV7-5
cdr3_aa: CARSLASAGNGYTF
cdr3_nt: TGTGCCAGAAGCTTAGCCAGCGCCGGAAATGGCTACACCTTC

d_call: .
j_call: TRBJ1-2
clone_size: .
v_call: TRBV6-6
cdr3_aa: CASSYSFDTDYGYTF
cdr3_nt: TGTGCCAGCAGTTATTCCTTCGACACCGACTATGGCTACACCTTC

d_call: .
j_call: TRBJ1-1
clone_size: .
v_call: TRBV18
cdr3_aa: CASSPMVRDTEAFF
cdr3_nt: TGTGCCAGCTCACCAATGGTTCGGGACACTGAAGCTTTCTTT